This is a list of T cell receptor beta chains from one sample in a study of OX40 agonist ivuxolimab in advanced cancers. Assay: immunoSEQ multiplex PCR; the TCRdb copy retains only in-frame clones and omits some. The repertoire holds 70,000 to 90,000 clones, with about 88% as singletons. The sample consisted of CD4+ or CD8+ T cells sorted from blood, taken in a trial of the OX40 agonist ivuxolimab. The receptors originated from an adult with an advanced solid tumor such as melanoma, head and neck, liver or kidney cancer. The CDR3 runs from the conserved cysteine through the conserved F or W. A D gene is named only where the DNA matches it firmly. Clone size is not always given. Where it is, it says once, few, many or a class for expanded clones.

j_call,d_call,v_call,clone_size,cdr3_nt,cdr3_aa
TRBJ2-5,NA,TRBV7-2,NA,TGTGCCAGCAGCTTTGGCGGACAAGAGACCCAGTACTTC,CASSFGGQETQYF
TRBJ2-2,NA,TRBV19,NA,TGTGCCAGTAGTACCCCCACAGGGCTAACCGGGGAGCTGTTTTTT,CASSTPTGLTGELFF
TRBJ2-1,NA,TRBV7-6,NA,TGTGCCAGCAGCCAAGCCAACAGGGGGGGGAATGAGCAGTTCTTC,CASSQANRGGNEQFF
TRBJ2-1,TRBD2,TRBV7-9,NA,TGTGCCAGCAGCTCGGGCCATCGGTGGAAGACTAGCGGCGGAGGTGAGCAGTTCTTC,CASSSGHRWKTSGGGEQFF
TRBJ1-1,NA,TRBV6-5,NA,TGTGCCAGCAATATGGGAAACCTGAACACTGAAGCTTTCTTT,CASNMGNLNTEAFF
TRBJ2-7,TRBD1,TRBV7-8,NA,TGTGCCAGCAGCCTTCCGGGACAGGGGATGGACGAGCAGTACTTC,CASSLPGQGMDEQYF
TRBJ1-5,TRBD1,TRBV5-8,NA,TGTGCCAGCAGCTCGGGGACAGGTCTTAGCAATCAGCCCCAGCATTTT,CASSSGTGLSNQPQHF
TRBJ2-5,TRBD1,TRBV7-2,NA,TGTGCCAGCAGCTTGGGGACAGGGGGCTCTTACGAGACCCAGTACTTC,CASSLGTGGSYETQYF
TRBJ2-1,NA,TRBV19,NA,TGTGCCAGTAGTATTGAGGGGAGGCGGAGGGGGAACAATGAGCAGTTCTTC,CASSIEGRRRGNNEQFF
TRBJ2-7,TRBD1,TRBV27,NA,TGTGCCAGCAGCCAAAGGGGACAGGCTGGGTACGAGCAGTACTTC,CASSQRGQAGYEQYF
TRBJ2-5,TRBD1,TRBV2,NA,TGTGCCAGCAGCGGGACAGGGAGGGGGTTTGAGACCCAGTACTTC,CASSGTGRGFETQYF
TRBJ2-7,NA,TRBV5-8,NA,TGTGCCAGCAGCTCATGGGGCAAGGATGAGCAGTACTTC,CASSSWGKDEQYF
TRBJ1-1,NA,TRBV30,NA,TGTGCCTGGGGGGAACGACAGGCTTTCTTT,CAWGERQAFF
TRBJ2-3,TRBD2,TRBV7-9,few,TGTGCCAGCAGCTTAGCGCGCAGCGGGAGGGCCGAGGGCACAGATACGCAGTATTTT,CASSLARSGRAEGTDTQYF
TRBJ2-5,TRBD2,TRBV6-1,few,TGTGCCAGCAATCCGGGACTACAAGAGACCCAGTACTTC,CASNPGLQETQYF
TRBJ1-2,NA,TRBV7-9,once,TGTGCCAGCAGCTTAGAGGCACGGTTGTACACCTTC,CASSLEARLYTF